The 22 T cell receptor beta chains below all came from one sample that was sequenced in a study of siplizumab effects on memory and regulatory T cells. This table comes from immunoSEQ multiplex PCR, and its TCRdb copy is limited to in-frame clones, with some not included. Among approximately 100,000 clones listed, around 90% were seen once. The specimen was Tregs sorted from blood. These receptors originate from a human donor in good health.

V is TRBV4-1 and J is TRBJ2-5; D ambiguous. Deletions cut 0 bases from V and 9 bases from J, with 14 bases between. The CDR3 is 14 amino acids. From germline, CDR1 is MGHRA and CDR2 YSYEKL. The CDR3 DNA is TGCGCCAGCAGCCAAGATTTTGTCCGGCTACCCCAGTACTTC. It specifies CASSQDFVRLPQYF.

The CDR3 DNA is TGTGCCAGCAGAGCAGCGGGAAGGGATGAGCAGTTCTTC. As protein: CASRAAGRDEQFF. This sequence joins TRBV28 and TRBJ2-1; TRBD2 agrees at 7 bases. This CDR3 has 13 residues. With V trimmed by 6 bases and J by 8 bases, 7 bases remained unmatched. CDR1 MDHEN and CDR2 SYDVKM come from the germline V gene.

The chain carries TRBV5-1 and TRBJ1-2; possible D gene TRBD1, 5 bases. Deletions cut 3 bases from V and 4 bases from J, with 10 bases between. Germline CDR1 SGHRS, CDR2 YFSETQ. There are 13 residues in the CDR3. CDR3 amino acids: CASSSMDIYGYTF. The CDR3 DNA sequence: TGCGCCAGCAGCTCAATGGACATCTATGGCTACACCTTC.

The chain recombines TRBV7-2 with TRBJ2-7, with 13 bases aligning to TRBD2. The CDR3 covers 16 residues. Germline CDR1 reads SGHTA; CDR2 reads FQGNSA. V trimming: 5 bases; J trimming: 3 bases; junction bases outside the gene matches: 7. CDR3 sequence (DNA): TGTGCCAGCAGCGGTAGGACTAGCGGGAGCCTCTACGAGCAGTACTTC. This sequence encodes CASSGRTSGSLYEQYF.

The rearrangement uses TRBV13 and TRBJ2-2; D is tentatively TRBD1 or TRBD2 (5 bases each). This CDR3 has 17 residues. Between the trimmed V and J ends, which lost 5 bases and 1 base, there was a span of 17 bases. Germline V lookup: CDR1 PRHDT, CDR2 FYEKMQ (reference sequence). In DNA form, the CDR3 reads TGTGCCAGCAGCCTTCCTCGGGGCAGCGGGAACACCGGGGAGCTGTTTTTT. Protein sequence: CASSLPRGSGNTGELFF.

The chain joins TRBV10-3 to TRBJ1-1; maybe TRBD1 (5 bases). The CDR3 runs 13 residues. Germline CDR1 reads ENHRY; CDR2 reads SYGVKD. V lost 4 bases and J 6 bases, leaving 12 bases between the germline ends. CDR3 protein: CAISGGKVAEAFF. Here the CDR3 DNA reads TGTGCCATCAGTGGGGGCAAAGTGGCTGAAGCTTTCTTT.

The rearrangement joins TRBV2 to TRBJ2-2, with D unresolved. V was pared by 7 bases and J by 0 bases, with 9 bases between. Germline V CDR1 and CDR2: SNHLY, FYNNEI. The CDR3 totals 14 residues. This chain's CDR3 is CASKLQANTGELFF. The CDR3 DNA sequence: TGTGCCAGCAAACTTCAAGCGAACACCGGGGAGCTGTTTTTT.

This clone was detected only once. The chain links TRBV19 to TRBJ1-1; D is undetermined. The CDR3 loop spans 13 amino acids. Per germline, CDR1 LNHDA and CDR2 SQIVND (reference sequence). The V gene lost 1 base and the J gene lost 6 bases, with 9 bases spanning the gap. The CDR3 DNA sequence: TGTGCCAGTAGTATAGGTAGGGAACCTGAAGCTTTCTTT. Translating it yields CASSIGREPEAFF.

This chain joins TRBV28 and TRBJ1-2, with no clear D. Germline CDR1 and CDR2: MDHEN and SYDVKM. Between the trimmed V and J ends, which lost 7 bases and 6 bases, there was a span of 9 bases. CDR3 size: 11 residues. DNA of the CDR3: TGTGCCAGCATGACGTTGAATGGCTACACCTTC. Encoded protein: CASMTLNGYTF.

The chain has TRBV4-2 and TRBJ2-7, with 15 positions matching TRBD2. V shed 4 bases and J 7 bases; nucleotides not matched to a gene: 8. This CDR3 is 16 amino acids long. The V gene's germline CDR1 is LGHNA and CDR2 YNFKEQ. In DNA form, the CDR3 reads TGTGCCAGCAGCCTAGCCGGACTAGCGGGAGGGCAGGAGCAGTACTTC. This sequence encodes CASSLAGLAGGQEQYF.

This chain uses TRBV5-1 with TRBJ2-2; 9 bases map to TRBD2. The trim removed 1 base at V and 4 bases at J, leaving 5 bases unmatched. The CDR3 extends over 16 amino acids. Germline assignment: CDR1 SGHRS and CDR2 YFSETQ. CDR3 region: CASSLFRGRATGELFF. The CDR3 nucleotides are TGCGCCAGCAGCTTGTTCCGCGGGAGGGCCACCGGGGAGCTGTTTTTT.

This chain uses TRBV25-1 with TRBJ2-1; the match to TRBD2 covers 7 bases. Germline-derived CDR1 and CDR2 are MGHDK and SYGVNS. J lost 4 bases, V lost 1 base, and 7 bases had no gene match. There are 16 residues in the CDR3. DNA of the CDR3: TGTGCCAGCAGTGAATTGGCTAGCGGAACTTACAATGAGCAGTTCTTC. Its translation is CASSELASGTYNEQFF.

The chain carries TRBV28 and TRBJ2-7, with 9 bases fitting TRBD2. The V gene's germline CDR1 is MDHEN and CDR2 SYDVKM. Unmatched junction bases numbered 4, after V lost 1 base and J lost 3 bases. The CDR3 has 15 residues. The CDR3 region has the DNA TGTGCCAGCAGTTTATCGCTAGCGGGGCTCTACGAGCAGTACTTC. The encoded protein is CASSLSLAGLYEQYF. Together with reference TRBV28 and TRBJ2-7, the CDR3 gives the full variable domain: DVKVTQSSRYLVKRTGEKVFLECVQDMDHENMFWYRQDPGLGLRLIYFSYDVKMKEKGDIPEGYSVSREKKERFSLILESASTNQTSMYLCASSLSLAGLYEQYFGPGTRLTVT.

This chain connects TRBV13 to TRBJ1-2; unclear D gene. The CDR3 consists of 13 residues. Germline loops: CDR1 PRHDT, CDR2 FYEKMQ (reference sequence). With 1 base removed from V and 5 bases from J, the gap between germline ends came to 8 bases. The chain's CDR3 is CASSLVGGYGYTF. The CDR3 DNA reads as TGTGCCAGCAGCTTAGTAGGTGGATATGGCTACACCTTC.

V is TRBV9 and J is TRBJ2-4; 8 bases agree with TRBD2. CDR3 size: 17 residues. Germline trimming cut 3 bases from V and 2 bases from J; bases unmatched to any gene: 10. Germline V gives CDR1 SGDLS, CDR2 YYNGEE. The CDR3 DNA is TGTGCCAGCAGCGAGCGGGGGACTCTGAGCACCAAAAACATTCAGTACTTC. The encoded protein is CASSERGTLSTKNIQYF.

The chain joins TRBV25-1 to TRBJ2-3; 9 bases fit TRBD1. V gave up 4 bases and J gave up 6 bases; unmatched junction bases: 11. The CDR3 has 16 residues. Germline loops: CDR1 MGHDK, CDR2 SYGVNS. Here the CDR3 DNA reads TGTGCCAGCAGTGTTGGACAGGGGTATATATATGATACGCAGTATTTT. This codes for CASSVGQGYIYDTQYF.

The table lists this clone with a count of one. V is TRBV9 and J is TRBJ2-3; D unclear. CDR3 length: 16 residues. CDR1 and CDR2 (germline): SGDLS, YYNGEE. The germline V and J ends were trimmed by 0 bases and 2 bases, with 13 bases remaining between them. CDR3 loop: CASSVDGSLITDTQYF. The CDR3 nucleotides are TGTGCCAGCAGCGTAGATGGCTCCCTGATCACAGATACGCAGTATTTT.

This chain connects TRBV19 to TRBJ2-7; possibly TRBD1 or TRBD2 for D (5 bases each). The germline V gene has CDR1 LNHDA and CDR2 SQIVND (reference sequence). This CDR3 spans 15 amino acids. V was shortened by 5 bases and J by 0 bases, with 14 bases between the two germline ends. The CDR3 sequence is CASSLGPRDSYEQYF. CDR3 in DNA: TGTGCCAGTAGTTTGGGACCTCGGGACTCCTACGAGCAGTACTTC. The full variable domain, rest sourced from reference TRBV19 and TRBJ2-7, is DGGITQSPKYLFRKEGQNVTLSCEQNLNHDAMYWYRQDPGQGLRLIYYSQIVNDFQKGDIAEGYSVSREKKESFPLTVTSAQKNPTAFYLCASSLGPRDSYEQYFGPGTRLTVT.

The genes are TRBV19 and TRBJ1-2; 7 nucleotides match TRBD1. The CDR3 spans 14 residues. Germline trimming cut 5 bases from V and 2 bases from J; bases unmatched to any gene: 5. The germline gives CDR1 LNHDA, CDR2 SQIVND (reference sequence). CDR3 in amino acids: CASSPSTGNYGYTF. The CDR3 DNA reads as TGTGCCAGTAGTCCGTCGACAGGGAACTATGGCTACACCTTC.

This clone appeared once. This rearrangement joins TRBV27 to TRBJ2-3; D is perhaps TRBD1 (6 bases). Germline CDR1 reads MNHEY; CDR2 reads SMNVEV (reference sequence). The CDR3 consists of 15 residues. V dropped 5 bases and J dropped 6 bases, with 18 bases sitting between them. The DNA for the CDR3 is TGTGCCAGCAGTAAGGGCAGGGTAAGGGGGGATACGCAGTATTTT. This sequence encodes CASSKGRVRGDTQYF.

The rearrangement joins TRBV18 to TRBJ1-5; 8 nucleotides match TRBD1. Trimming cost V 2 bases and J 9 bases; bases outside gene matches: 12. The germline gives CDR1 KGHSH, CDR2 LQKENI. The CDR3 has 16 amino acids. DNA of the CDR3: TGTGCCAGCTCACCAGACTACGGACAGGGAACGAGGCCCCAGCATTTT. Protein product: CASSPDYGQGTRPQHF. Together with reference TRBV18 and TRBJ1-5, the CDR3 gives the full variable domain: NAGVMQNPRHLVRRRGQEARLRCSPMKGHSHVYWYRQLPEEGLKFMVYLQKENIIDESGMPKERFSAEFPKEGPSILRIQQVVRGDSAAYFCASSPDYGQGTRPQHFGDGTRLSIL.

The count of this clone is one. The chain is built from TRBV2 and TRBJ2-1, with 15 nucleotides matching TRBD2. V trimming: 6 bases; J trimming: 7 bases; junction bases outside the gene matches: 4. The germline gives CDR1 SNHLY, CDR2 FYNNEI. The CDR3 runs 15 residues. The CDR3 coding sequence is TGTGCCAGCAGGAGCGGGACTAGCGGGAGGAATGAGCAGTTCTTC. It is translated as CASRSGTSGRNEQFF.